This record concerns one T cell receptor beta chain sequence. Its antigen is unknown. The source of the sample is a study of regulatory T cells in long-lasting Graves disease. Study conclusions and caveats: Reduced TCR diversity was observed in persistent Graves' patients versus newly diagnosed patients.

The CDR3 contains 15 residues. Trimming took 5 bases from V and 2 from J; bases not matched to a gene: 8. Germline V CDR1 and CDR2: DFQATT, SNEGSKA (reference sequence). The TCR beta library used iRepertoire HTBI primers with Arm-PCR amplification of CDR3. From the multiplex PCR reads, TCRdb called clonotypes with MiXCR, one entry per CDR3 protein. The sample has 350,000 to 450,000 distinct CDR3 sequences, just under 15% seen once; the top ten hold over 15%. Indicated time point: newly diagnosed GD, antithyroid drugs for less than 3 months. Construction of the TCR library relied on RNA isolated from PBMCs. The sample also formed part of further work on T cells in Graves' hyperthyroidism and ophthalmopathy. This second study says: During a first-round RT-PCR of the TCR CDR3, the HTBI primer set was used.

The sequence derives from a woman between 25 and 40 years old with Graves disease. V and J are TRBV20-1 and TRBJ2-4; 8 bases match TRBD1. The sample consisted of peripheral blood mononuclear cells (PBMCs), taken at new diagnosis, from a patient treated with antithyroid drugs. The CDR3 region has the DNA TGCAGTGCTCAAATCTGGACAGGGACCAAAAACATTCAGTACTTC. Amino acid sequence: CSAQIWTGTKNIQYF.